Below are 27 T cell receptor beta chains sequenced from a single sample in a study of cytomegalovirus exposure and HLA in healthy donors. The PCR used 60 Vbeta and 13 Jbeta primers. Clones were read by immunoSEQ multiplex PCR, and TCRdb kept only the in-frame ones, dropping some. The data show roughly 190,000 clones, roughly 77% seen once. Source material: PBMCs. All receptors derive from a man aged 40-55 years in good health and CMV-seropositive.

The chain is built from TRBV4-3 and TRBJ1-6, with 7 bases lining up with TRBD1. The CDR3 has 16 amino acids. V trimming: 4 bases; J trimming: 7 bases; junction bases outside the gene matches: 10. Germline V CDR1 and CDR2: LGHNA, YSLEER. CDR3 amino acids: CASSRTQGQPNSPLHF. CDR3 in DNA: TGCGCCAGCAGCCGAACCCAGGGACAGCCGAATTCACCCCTCCACTTT.

For this clone: Germline and junction disagree at one end, which may indicate a read error. V is TRBV5-4 and J is TRBJ1-1, with a tentative D call TRBD1 (5 bases). This CDR3 is 18 amino acids long. The germline CDR1 and CDR2 sequences are SGHNT and YYREEE (reference sequence). The CDR3 is CASSQGAGSGLEYTEAFF. The CDR3 region has the DNA TGCGCCAGCAGCCAAGGGGCAGGGAGCGGGTTGGAGTACACTGAAGCTTTCTTT.

V usage is TRBV10-2 and J usage is TRBJ2-5; a weak D match, TRBD2 (6 bases). CDR1 WSHSY and CDR2 SAAADI come from the germline V gene. V was cut by 7 bases and J by 7 bases, with 10 bases left in between. This CDR3 comprises 11 residues. In DNA form, the CDR3 reads TGCGCCAGCACCCCCGGGGGGACCCAGTACTTC. This translates into CASTPGGTQYF.

The gene calls are TRBV5-4 and TRBJ2-1; 8 bases line up with TRBD2. From germline, CDR1 is SGHNT and CDR2 YYREEE (reference sequence). The length of the CDR3 is 15 residues. The ends lost 4 bases at V and 0 bases at J; junction bases unmatched: 3. CDR3 amino acids: CASSPSGSSYNEQFF. CDR3 DNA sequence: TGTGCCAGCAGCCCCAGCGGGAGCTCCTACAATGAGCAGTTCTTC.

The CDR3 spells CASSQTETDTQYF. The CDR3 region has the DNA TGTGCCAGCAGTCAGACAGAAACAGATACGCAGTATTTT. The V call is TRBV6-1, the J call TRBJ2-3; possibly TRBD1 for D (5 bases). Germline V CDR1 and CDR2: MNHNS, SASEGT. V lost 5 bases, J lost 3 bases, and 9 bases lay in between. The CDR3 is 13 amino acids.

This clone came up a few times. The chain uses TRBV19 and TRBJ2-2; the D gene is possibly TRBD1 (5 bases). The CDR3 loop spans 13 amino acids. V lost 4 bases and J 6 bases, leaving 9 bases between the germline ends. Per germline, CDR1 LNHDA and CDR2 SQIVND (reference sequence). The CDR3 sequence: CASSKGIAGELFF. DNA of the CDR3: TGTGCCAGTAGTAAGGGGATTGCCGGGGAGCTGTTTTTT.

This chain uses TRBV6-1 with TRBJ2-7; TRBD2 matches 11 bases. The CDR3 has 14 residues. The trim removed 8 bases at V and 5 bases at J, leaving 8 bases unmatched. Germline V gene data show CDR1 as MNHNS and CDR2 as SASEGT. CDR3 sequence: CASHGTSGNHEQYF. DNA for the CDR3: TGTGCCAGCCACGGGACTAGCGGTAACCACGAGCAGTACTTC.

The rearrangement joins TRBV6-5 to TRBJ2-7, with a weak D call TRBD2 (6 bases). Germline CDR1 MNHEY, CDR2 SVGAGI. There are 15 residues in the CDR3. The ends were cut back, 0 bases at V and 2 bases at J, with 11 bases in the middle. The DNA for the CDR3 is TGTGCCAGCAGTTACTCTGCGGGACGCCCCTACGAGCAGTACTTC. Translated: CASSYSAGRPYEQYF.

This clone is a singleton in its sample. The chain links TRBV27 to TRBJ2-2; no firm D call. V lost 4 bases and J 0 bases, leaving 9 bases between the germline ends. This CDR3 is built from 15 residues. Germline CDR1 is MNHEY and CDR2 is SMNVEV (reference sequence). The CDR3 loop is CASSYAYSNTGELFF. The CDR3 DNA is TGTGCCAGCAGTTACGCGTATTCGAACACCGGGGAGCTGTTTTTT.

The V gene is TRBV7-9, the J gene TRBJ2-3; TRBD2 aligns across 14 bases. Germline trimming cut 4 bases from V and 10 bases from J; bases unmatched to any gene: 10. This CDR3 is 16 amino acids long. Germline V gives CDR1 SEHNR, CDR2 FQNEAQ (reference sequence). The CDR3 region is CASSSRTSGGLVAQYF. CDR3 nucleotide sequence: TGTGCCAGCAGCTCCCGGACTAGCGGGGGGCTAGTGGCGCAGTATTTT.

The chain combines TRBV28 with TRBJ2-7, with 7 bases that match TRBD1. CDR1 MDHEN and CDR2 SYDVKM come from the germline V gene. The V gene end was trimmed by 5 bases and the J gene end by 2 bases; junction bases not matched to a gene: 6. The CDR3 covers 14 residues. The CDR3 loop is CASSPPTGTYEQYF. The CDR3 coding sequence is TGTGCCAGCAGTCCTCCGACAGGGACCTACGAGCAGTACTTC. Based on the CDR3 plus reference TRBV28 and TRBJ2-7, the full variable domain is DVKVTQSSRYLVKRTGEKVFLECVQDMDHENMFWYRQDPGLGLRLIYFSYDVKMKEKGDIPEGYSVSREKKERFSLILESASTNQTSMYLCASSPPTGTYEQYFGPGTRLTVT.

This clone has just one count. The V gene is TRBV5-1, the J gene TRBJ2-2; D might be TRBD2 (5 bases). The CDR3 has 12 amino acids. Trimming removed 2 bases at V and 7 bases at J, with 6 bases between. Germline lookup yields CDR1 SGHRS and CDR2 YFSETQ. CDR3: CASSFEGGELFF. The DNA of the CDR3 is TGCGCCAGCAGCTTTGAGGGCGGGGAGCTGTTTTTT. The full variable domain, in which reference TRBV5-1 and TRBJ2-2 provide the parts outside the CDR3, is KAGVTQTPRYLIKTRGQQVTLSCSPISGHRSVSWYQQTPGQGLQFLFEYFSETQRNKGNFPGRFSGRQFSNSRSEMNVSTLELGDSALYLCASSFEGGELFFGEGSRLTVL.

This chain connects TRBV6-1 to TRBJ2-7; D gene ambiguous. Germline values: CDR1 MNHNS, CDR2 SASEGT. This CDR3 spans 14 amino acids. The ends were cut back, 0 bases at V and 2 bases at J, with 8 bases in the middle. The CDR3 coding sequence is TGTGCCAGCAGTGAAGCGCACCTAGCCTACGAGCAGTACTTC. Amino acids: CASSEAHLAYEQYF.

This clone was counted only a few times. The chain recombines TRBV5-1 with TRBJ1-5; maybe TRBD1 (5 bases). CDR3 length: 15 residues. CDR1 is SGHRS and CDR2 is YFSETQ in the germline V gene. Trimming stripped 2 bases from V and 7 bases from J, with 16 bases between. The CDR3 reads CASSFLPGRRQPQHF. The CDR3 bases are TGCGCCAGCAGCTTCTTGCCAGGGAGGCGGCAGCCCCAGCATTTT.

The chain links TRBV27 to TRBJ2-3, with 14 bases lining up with TRBD2. Trimming took 6 bases from V and 1 from J; bases not matched to a gene: 3. Germline V gene sequence: CDR1 MNHEY, CDR2 SMNVEV (reference sequence). The CDR3 covers 16 residues. CDR3 loop: CASRGLAGVRTDTQYF. The CDR3, as DNA: TGTGCCAGCAGGGGACTAGCGGGAGTGCGCACAGATACGCAGTATTTT.

J is TRBJ2-7 and V is TRBV5-4; 7 bases are shared with TRBD1. Germline CDR1 SGHNT, CDR2 YYREEE (reference sequence). The CDR3 has 14 amino acids. Trimming removed 2 bases from V and 5 bases from J; junction bases left unmatched: 7. In nucleotides, the CDR3 is TGTGCCAGCAGCTTCGGGCAGGGGGTAGACGAGCAGTACTTC. The encoded protein is CASSFGQGVDEQYF.

The V gene is TRBV5-4, the J gene TRBJ2-2; D call uncertain. V lost 3 bases, J lost 7 bases, and 19 bases lay in between. The CDR3 is 16 residues long. CDR1 SGHNT and CDR2 YYREEE come from the germline V gene (reference sequence). DNA for the CDR3: TGTGCCAGCAGCTCCCTAGGTTACACCATAGTCGGGGAGCTGTTTTTT. Its translation is CASSSLGYTIVGELFF.

The rearrangement joins TRBV5-1 to TRBJ2-7; D perhaps matches TRBD2 (7 bases). Trimming pared 4 bases from V and 7 bases from J, leaving 21 bases between. CDR3 size: 15 residues. Germline CDR1 reads SGHRS; CDR2 reads YFSETQ. Here the CDR3 DNA reads TGCGCCAGCAGCCCAAACTCGCGCGGGGGCTGGGAGCAGTACTTC. This codes for CASSPNSRGGWEQYF.

This clone showed up just once. The chain couples TRBV27 to TRBJ2-3, with TRBD2 matching 11 bases. J lost 6 bases, V lost 7 bases, and 9 bases had no gene match. Germline V CDR1 and CDR2: MNHEY, SMNVEV (reference sequence). This CDR3 is 15 amino acids long. CDR3 residues: CASKRLAGIEDTQYF. CDR3 nucleotide sequence: TGTGCCAGCAAACGACTAGCGGGGATTGAGGATACGCAGTATTTT.

The rearrangement links TRBV10-3 to TRBJ2-1, with 9 nucleotides matching TRBD2. CDR3 size: 18 residues. In germline, CDR1 is ENHRY, CDR2 SYGVKD. The J segment lost 2 bases and the V segment lost 4 bases, leaving 12 bases of the junction unmatched. The CDR3 loop reads CAISVPPTSGRPYNEQFF. DNA for the CDR3: TGTGCCATCAGTGTTCCCCCGACTAGCGGACGACCCTACAATGAGCAGTTCTTC.

This chain links TRBV7-9 with TRBJ1-4; 9 nucleotides match TRBD1. The CDR3 totals 14 residues. Germline CDR1 and CDR2: SEHNR and FQNEAQ (reference sequence). V was clipped by 4 bases and J by 6 bases; unmatched bases: 3. The CDR3 DNA follows: TGTGCCAGCAGCTCCCGGGACAGGGATGAAAAACTGTTTTTT. It translates to CASSSRDRDEKLFF.

The rearrangement joins TRBV2 to TRBJ2-7; TRBD1 agrees at 8 bases. Trimming cost V 3 bases and J 6 bases; bases outside gene matches: 10. CDR1 is SNHLY and CDR2 is FYNNEI in the germline V gene. The CDR3 has 15 amino acids. CDR3 in amino acids: CASSDEGRGLGEQYF. In nucleotides, the CDR3 is TGTGCCAGCAGTGACGAAGGCAGGGGGCTTGGCGAGCAGTACTTC. Complete variable domain (other parts from reference TRBV2 and TRBJ2-7): EPEVTQTPSHQVTQMGQEVILRCVPISNHLYFYWYRQILGQKVEFLVSFYNNEISEKSEIFDDQFSVERPDGSNFTLKIRSTKLEDSAMYFCASSDEGRGLGEQYFGPGTRLTVT.

The V call is TRBV10-3, the J call TRBJ2-2; tentatively, D is TRBD1 (6 bases). The V and J ends lost 7 bases and 3 bases respectively, with 15 bases between them. The CDR3 loop spans 15 amino acids. Germline loops: CDR1 ENHRY, CDR2 SYGVKD. The CDR3 loop is CAITETGQDTGELFF. DNA of the CDR3: TGTGCCATCACAGAAACAGGGCAGGACACCGGGGAGCTGTTTTTT.

The chain joins TRBV7-2 to TRBJ2-1, with 8 positions matching TRBD1. The J segment lost 9 bases and the V segment lost 4 bases, leaving 5 bases of the junction unmatched. CDR1 and CDR2 from the germline V gene are SGHTA and FQGNSA. The CDR3 loop spans 13 amino acids. CDR3 sequence reads: CASSSQGGGEQFF. CDR3 nucleotides: TGTGCCAGCAGCTCACAGGGGGGAGGTGAGCAGTTCTTC.

The V call is TRBV9, the J call TRBJ1-6, with D tentatively TRBD1 (6 bases). The length of the CDR3 is 15 residues. Deletions cut 4 bases from V and 6 bases from J, with 14 bases between. The germline V gene encodes CDR1 SGDLS and CDR2 YYNGEE. Here the CDR3 DNA reads TGTGCCAGCAGCTCCCGACAGGCGACTAATTCACCCCTCCACTTT. Its translation is CASSSRQATNSPLHF.

There are a few counts of this clone. The chain recombines TRBV6-5 with TRBJ2-3, with D perhaps matching TRBD1 (5 bases). V shed 2 bases and J shed 4 bases, with 13 bases lying between them. The CDR3 is 15 amino acids. CDR1 is MNHEY, CDR2 SVGAGI, per germline. The CDR3 nucleotides read TGTGCCAGCAGTTACGGGGCCCCTGGGGCAGATACGCAGTATTTT. It is translated as CASSYGAPGADTQYF.

The chain uses TRBV28 and TRBJ1-1; 8 bases fit TRBD1. This CDR3 comprises 16 residues. Germline assignment: CDR1 MDHEN and CDR2 SYDVKM. V trimming: 7 bases; J trimming: 1 base; junction bases outside the gene matches: 11. CDR3 loop: CASKDRGGKANTEAFF. CDR3 nucleotides: TGTGCCAGCAAAGACAGGGGCGGTAAAGCGAACACTGAAGCTTTCTTT.